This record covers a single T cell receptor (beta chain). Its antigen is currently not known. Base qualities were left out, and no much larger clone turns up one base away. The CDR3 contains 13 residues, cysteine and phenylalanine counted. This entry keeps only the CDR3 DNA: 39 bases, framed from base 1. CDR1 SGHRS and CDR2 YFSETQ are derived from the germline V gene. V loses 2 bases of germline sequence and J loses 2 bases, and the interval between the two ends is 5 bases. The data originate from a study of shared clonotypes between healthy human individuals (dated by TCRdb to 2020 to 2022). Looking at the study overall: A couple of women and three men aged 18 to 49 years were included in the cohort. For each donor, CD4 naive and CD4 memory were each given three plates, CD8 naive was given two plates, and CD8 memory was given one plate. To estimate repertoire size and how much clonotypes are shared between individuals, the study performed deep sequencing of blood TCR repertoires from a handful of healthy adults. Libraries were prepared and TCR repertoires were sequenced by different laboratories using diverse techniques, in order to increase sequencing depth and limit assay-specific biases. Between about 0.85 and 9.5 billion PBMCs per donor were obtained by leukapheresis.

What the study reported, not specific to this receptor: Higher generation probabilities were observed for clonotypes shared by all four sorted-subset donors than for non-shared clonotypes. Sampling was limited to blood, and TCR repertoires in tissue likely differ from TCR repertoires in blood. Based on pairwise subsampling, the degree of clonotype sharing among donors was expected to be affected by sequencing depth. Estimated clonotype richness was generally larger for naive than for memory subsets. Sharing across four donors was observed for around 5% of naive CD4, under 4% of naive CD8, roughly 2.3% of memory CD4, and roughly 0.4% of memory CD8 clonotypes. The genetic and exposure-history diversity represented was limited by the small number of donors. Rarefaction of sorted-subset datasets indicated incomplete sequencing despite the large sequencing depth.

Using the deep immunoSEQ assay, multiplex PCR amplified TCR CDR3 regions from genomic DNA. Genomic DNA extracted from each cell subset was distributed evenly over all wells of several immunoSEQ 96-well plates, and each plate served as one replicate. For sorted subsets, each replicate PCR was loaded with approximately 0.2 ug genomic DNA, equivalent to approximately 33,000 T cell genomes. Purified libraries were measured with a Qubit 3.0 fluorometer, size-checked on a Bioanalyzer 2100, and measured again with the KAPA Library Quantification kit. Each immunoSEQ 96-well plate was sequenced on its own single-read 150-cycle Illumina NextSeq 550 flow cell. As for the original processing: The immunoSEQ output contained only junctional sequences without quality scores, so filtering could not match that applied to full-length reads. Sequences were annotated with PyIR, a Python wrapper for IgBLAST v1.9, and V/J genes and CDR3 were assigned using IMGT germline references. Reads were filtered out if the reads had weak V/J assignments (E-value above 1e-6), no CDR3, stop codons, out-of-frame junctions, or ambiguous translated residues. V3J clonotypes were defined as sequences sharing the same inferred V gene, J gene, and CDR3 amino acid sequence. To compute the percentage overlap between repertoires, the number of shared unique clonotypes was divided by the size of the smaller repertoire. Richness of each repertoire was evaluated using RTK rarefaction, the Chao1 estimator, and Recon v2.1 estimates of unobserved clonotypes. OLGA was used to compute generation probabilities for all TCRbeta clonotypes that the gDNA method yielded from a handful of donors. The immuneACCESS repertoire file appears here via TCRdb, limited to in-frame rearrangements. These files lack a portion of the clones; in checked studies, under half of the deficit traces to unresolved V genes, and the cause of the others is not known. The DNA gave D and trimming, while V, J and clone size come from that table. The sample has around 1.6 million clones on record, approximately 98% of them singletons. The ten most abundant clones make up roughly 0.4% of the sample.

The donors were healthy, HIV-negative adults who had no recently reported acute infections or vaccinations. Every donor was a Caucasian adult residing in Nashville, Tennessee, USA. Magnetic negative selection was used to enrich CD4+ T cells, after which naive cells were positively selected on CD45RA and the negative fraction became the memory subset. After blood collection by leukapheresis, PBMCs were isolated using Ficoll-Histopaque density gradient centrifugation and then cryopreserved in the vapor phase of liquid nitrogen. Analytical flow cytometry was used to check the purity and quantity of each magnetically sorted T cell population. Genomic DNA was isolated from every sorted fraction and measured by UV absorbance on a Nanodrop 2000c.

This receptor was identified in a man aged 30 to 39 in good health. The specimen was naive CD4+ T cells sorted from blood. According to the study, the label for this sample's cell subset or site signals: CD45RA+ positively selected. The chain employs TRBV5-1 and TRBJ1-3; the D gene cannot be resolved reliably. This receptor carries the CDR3 CASSLWAGNTIYF. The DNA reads TGCGCCAGCAGCTTATGGGCTGGAAACACCATATATTTT.